This entry concerns a single T cell receptor beta chain. This sample is part of a study of blood T cell repertoires in COVID-19. As for the study in general: Acute-phase and convalescent COVID-19 samples originated in the United States, Italy and Spain.

The data were produced by immunoSEQ multiplex PCR, yet TCRdb's version contains in-frame clones alone and is incomplete. The table records roughly 180,000 clones, around 85% of them present only once. The sample was peripheral blood. This TCR was recovered from a woman in her fifties or sixties with acute or convalescent COVID-19.

CDR3 loop: CASSQSTSRDRHYNEQFF. DNA for the CDR3: TGTGCCAGCAGCCAGAGTACTTCCCGGGACAGGCACTACAATGAGCAGTTCTTC. V is TRBV7-9 and J is TRBJ2-1; TRBD1 matches at 8 bases. V shed 5 bases and J 3 bases; nucleotides not matched to a gene: 15. Looked up from germline, CDR1 is SEHNR and CDR2 is FQNEAQ (reference sequence). The CDR3 has 18 amino acids.